The present T cell receptor beta chain was sequenced within a study of blood T cell repertoires in COVID-19. About the research overall: The United States, Italy and Spain supplied acute and convalescent COVID-19 samples. PBMCs, B-cell-depleted T cells, or T cells provided the cDNA or gDNA that made up the material.

Authors' data handling: Amplification of reference gene primers provided the estimated nucleated cell counts. Sequencing was performed with immunoSEQ multiplex PCR; in TCRdb, only in-frame clones are kept and a portion is missing. V and J calls and clone size are as listed in that table; D and trimming were resolved from the DNA. The table has hundreds of thousands of clones, around four fifths seen once. The length of the CDR3 is 16 residues. Germline CDR1 and CDR2: LNHDA and SQIVND (reference sequence). Trimming took off 2 bases at V and 4 bases at J, with 12 bases between the two ends. Sequencing was performed on peripheral blood. The chain employs TRBV19 and TRBJ2-6, with TRBD2 as a possible D gene (6 bases). This TCR was sampled from a woman between 50 and 59 years old with active or convalescent COVID-19. The CDR3 region is CASSISGVSGANVLTF. The CDR3 DNA is TGTGCCAGTAGTATATCGGGGGTGAGCGGGGCCAACGTCCTGACTTTC.